What follows is one T cell receptor (beta chain) and its context. It lacks a known antigen. Base qualities are not provided; no much larger clone lies one nucleotide away. The data are from a study of identical twins (dated by TCRdb to 2016 to 2018). As for the study more broadly: The study deep-sequenced TCR alpha and beta repertoires from monozygotic twins, unrelated adults of various ages and cord blood to test whether fetal clonotypes persist. To rule out contamination, the twin experiments were replicated at different times with different library preparation protocols.

Summary of the overall study and its limitations: In monozygotic twins, recombination models systematically underestimated out-of-frame TCR alpha sharing, but the models matched the sharing seen between unrelated individuals. Conclusions relied on cross-sectional statistical analysis, since the same donors could not be followed over many years. Abundant cord blood beta clonotypes had fewer insertions, young adult naive repertoires showed a similar but weaker trend, and memory repertoires showed no such trend. In beta out-of-frame sequences, excess twin sharing was weaker, because having fewer shared sequences lowered the signal-to-noise ratio. Invariant T cells such as MAIT and iNKT could partly confound zero-insertion analyses, although diverse VJ usage argued against such confounding for most clonotypes. Compared with coincidental sharing between unrelated individuals, out-of-frame TCR alpha sequences shared between twins showed an excess of sequences with low generation probability.

Every donor in the study was a healthy Caucasian. The twin cohort comprised three pairs of female monozygotic twins, all aged roughly 18 to 30 years. Positive isolation kits from Invitrogen were used to isolate the CD4+ and CD8+ T cell populations. Library preparation employed 5' RACE. Sequenced on an Illumina HiSeq 2000. Template switching added a universal primer binding site, and the final cDNA carried a unique molecular identifier that allowed TCR cDNA molecules to be counted accurately. Specific primers in the conserved constant-segment region were used to synthesize first-strand cDNA for the TCR alpha and beta chains. To control for contamination, every cDNA library carried two barcodes: a SMART-Mk sample barcode plus Illumina barcodes. TruSeq adapter sequences and Illumina sample barcodes were added in two successive PCR steps. The TCR alpha and beta cDNA libraries were sequenced on the Illumina HiSeq platform using custom primers. On the authors' methods: MiGEC processed the raw reads to extract unique molecular identifiers, while MiXCR was used to determine the CDR3 positions. Recombination models were inferred per individual with the repgenHMM and IGoR tools using an EM algorithm. The analysis of shared clonotypes was done with the tcR package in R, with sharing normalized by the product of cloneset sizes. Out-of-frame nonproductive sequences were analyzed to study raw recombination free of thymic and clonal selection effects. TCRdb reprocessed the public reads (quality trimming at Q25 with fastp, clone calling with MiXCR) and kept in-frame beta chains. Entries that share a CDR3 protein sequence are merged under the most common genes and DNA. The V and J calls, along with clone size, are taken from TCRdb and not from the paper's own processing. The sample table lists 200,000 to 250,000 distinct CDR3 sequences, roughly 7.1% of them with a count of one. 14% to 15% of the sample comes from the top ten.

These data are also associated with another study on T cells expressing NK-cell markers. As the second study states: In sorted CD3+CD56+NKG2C+, CD3+CD56+NKG2C- and CD3+CD56-NKG2C+ T-cell subsets from several donors, TCR beta-chain repertoires were profiled. Among the eight sequenced donors, seven were HCMV-seropositive and one was HCMV-seronegative. In several experiments an anti-gammadeltaTCR antibody was added to restrict sorting to alphabetaTCR-expressing T cells. In more than five donors, the dominant CD3+CD56+NKG2C+ clonotypes ranked among the top 10 CD8+ clonotypes, making up roughly 1.0-7.0% of CD8+ T cells. Those dominant clonotypes were again the most abundant among CD3+CD56-NKG2C+ cells in a handful of donors, at roughly 28.3-60.1%. Whether the expanded NKG2C-expressing T cell clones were specific for HCMV antigens was left unclear. All eight donors whose samples were sequenced were randomly selected healthy volunteers, three of them men and five women. To determine HCMV serostatus, a commercial ELISA kit was used to detect HCMV-specific IgG in serum. MIGEC was used to demultiplex reads and group reads by UMI, and MiTCR was used to assemble and quantify clonotypes. To remove erroneous sequences, TCR cDNA sequences were retained only when supported by two or more reads. The tcR package was used for downstream repertoire analysis, and clonotypes were matched between fractions using CDR3 nucleotide sequence together with V segment. VDJmatch was used to annotate antigen specificity against VDJdb, with one amino acid substitution in CDR3 permitted.

The specimen sequenced was CD8+ T cells sorted from blood. This receptor was obtained from a woman aged 18-29 years in good health.

In nucleotides, the sequence is TGCAGTGCTAGAGCCGCGGGAGGGGAGCAGTACTTC. This sequence encodes CSARAAGGEQYF. Rearrangement joined TRBV20-1 to TRBJ2-7; 9 nucleotides in the junction match TRBD2. Measured from the cysteine to the phenylalanine, the CDR3 is 12 residues long. The only DNA kept is the CDR3, 36 bases in frame from the first base. Clipping removes 1 base from V and 7 bases from J, with 2 as the unmatched junction base count. CDR1 is given as DFQATT and CDR2 as SNEGSKA, both from the germline V gene (reference sequence).